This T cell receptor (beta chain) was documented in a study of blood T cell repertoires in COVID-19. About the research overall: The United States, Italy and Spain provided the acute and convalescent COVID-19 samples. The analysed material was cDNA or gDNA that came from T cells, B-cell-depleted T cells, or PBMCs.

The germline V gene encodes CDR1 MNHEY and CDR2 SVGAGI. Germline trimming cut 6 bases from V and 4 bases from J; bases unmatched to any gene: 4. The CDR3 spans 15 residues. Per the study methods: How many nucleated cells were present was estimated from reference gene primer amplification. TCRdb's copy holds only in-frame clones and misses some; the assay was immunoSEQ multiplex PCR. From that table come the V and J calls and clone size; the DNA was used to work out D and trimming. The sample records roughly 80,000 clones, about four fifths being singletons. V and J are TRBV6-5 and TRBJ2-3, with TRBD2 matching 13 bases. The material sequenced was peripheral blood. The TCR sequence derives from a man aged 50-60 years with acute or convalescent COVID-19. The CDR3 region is CASSQGLAGADTQYF. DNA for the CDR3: TGTGCCAGCAGCCAAGGACTAGCGGGAGCAGATACGCAGTATTTT.